The clone carrying this T cell receptor beta chain showed up just once. Naive-designated CD8 cells lacked CD45RO, were positively enriched for CCR7, and omitted terminally differentiated effector memory CD45RA+ cells. V lost 10 bases and J 6 bases, leaving 21 bases between the germline ends. The CDR3 spans 15 residues. Germline values: CDR1 MNHNS, CDR2 SASEGT. This sample stems from a study of shared clonotypes between healthy human individuals. At the level of the study: Three plates were used per donor for CD4 naive, three for CD4 memory, two for CD8 naive and one for CD8 memory.

Replicate sorted-subset PCRs were loaded with around 210 ng DNA, 25,000 to 30,000 T cell genomes. Only in-frame clones appear in the TCRdb table, and some are missing; sequencing was by immunoSEQ multiplex PCR. The table lists approximately 810,000 clones, 80% to 95% of them singletons. The TCR originated in a man aged 25-40 years in good health. This chain joins TRBV6-1 and TRBJ2-2; D unclear. Input material: naive CD8+ T cells sorted from blood. CDR3 region: CATAQTIFPAGELFF. CDR3 sequence (DNA): TGTGCCACCGCCCAAACCATATTCCCAGCCGGGGAGCTGTTTTTT.